The T cell receptor beta chain under discussion was sequenced for a study of cytomegalovirus exposure and HLA in healthy donors. Germline V gene sequence: CDR1 LGHNA, CDR2 YSLEER. CDR3 size: 16 residues. With 1 base clipped from V and 2 bases from J, the junction kept 6 bases outside the gene matches. PCR primers comprised 60 Vbeta and 13 Jbeta primers. Measured with immunoSEQ multiplex PCR; TCRdb has only the in-frame clones, and not every one. The sample records some 100,000 clones, around 79% being singletons. The sequencing input was PBMCs. The rearrangement uses TRBV4-3 and TRBJ2-7; 9 bases fit TRBD1. This sequence was found in a male donor in good health and CMV-seropositive. The CDR3 sequence is CASSQVLRTGAYEQYF. CDR3 sequence (DNA): TGCGCCAGCAGCCAAGTCCTCCGGACAGGGGCCTACGAGCAGTACTTC.